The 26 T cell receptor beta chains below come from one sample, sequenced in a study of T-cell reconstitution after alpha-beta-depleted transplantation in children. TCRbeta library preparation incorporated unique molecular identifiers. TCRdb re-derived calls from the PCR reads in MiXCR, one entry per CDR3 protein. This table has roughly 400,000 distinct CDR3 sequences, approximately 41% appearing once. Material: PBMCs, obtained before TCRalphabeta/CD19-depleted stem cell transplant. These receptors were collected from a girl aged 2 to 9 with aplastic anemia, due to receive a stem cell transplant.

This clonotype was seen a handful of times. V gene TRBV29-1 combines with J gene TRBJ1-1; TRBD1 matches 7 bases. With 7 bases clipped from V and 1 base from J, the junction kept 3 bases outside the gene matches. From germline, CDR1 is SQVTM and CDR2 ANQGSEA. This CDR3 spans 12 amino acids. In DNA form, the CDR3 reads TGCAGCGGGGGACAGACGAACACTGAAGCTTTCTTT. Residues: CSGGQTNTEAFF.

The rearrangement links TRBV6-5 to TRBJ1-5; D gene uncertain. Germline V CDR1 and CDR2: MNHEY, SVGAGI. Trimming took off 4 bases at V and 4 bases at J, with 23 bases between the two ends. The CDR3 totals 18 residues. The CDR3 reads CASSLGPMAGPLNQPQHF. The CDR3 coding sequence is TGTGCCAGCAGTTTAGGGCCCATGGCTGGGCCCCTGAATCAGCCCCAGCATTTT.

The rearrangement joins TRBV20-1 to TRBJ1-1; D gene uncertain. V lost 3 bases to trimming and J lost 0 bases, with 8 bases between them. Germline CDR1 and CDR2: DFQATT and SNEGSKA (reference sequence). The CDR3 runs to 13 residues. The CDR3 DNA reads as TGCAGTGCTAGTGGAACGCTGAACACTGAAGCTTTCTTT. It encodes CSASGTLNTEAFF.

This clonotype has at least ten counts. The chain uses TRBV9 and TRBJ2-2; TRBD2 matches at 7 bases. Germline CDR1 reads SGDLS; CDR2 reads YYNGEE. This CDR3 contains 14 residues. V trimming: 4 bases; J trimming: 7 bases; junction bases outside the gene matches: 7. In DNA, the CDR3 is TGTGCCAGCAGCCCGAGATCTAGCGGCGGGGAGCTGTTTTTT. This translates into CASSPRSSGGELFF.

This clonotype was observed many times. The CDR3 region is CASSERTGDRSGYTF. CDR3 nucleotide sequence: TGTGCCAGCAGTGAGAGGACAGGAGACCGTAGTGGCTACACCTTC. The chain joins TRBV6-1 to TRBJ1-2; 7 nucleotides agree with TRBD1. The CDR3 runs to 15 residues. The ends lost 3 bases at V and 7 bases at J; junction bases unmatched: 11. The germline gives CDR1 MNHNS, CDR2 SASEGT.

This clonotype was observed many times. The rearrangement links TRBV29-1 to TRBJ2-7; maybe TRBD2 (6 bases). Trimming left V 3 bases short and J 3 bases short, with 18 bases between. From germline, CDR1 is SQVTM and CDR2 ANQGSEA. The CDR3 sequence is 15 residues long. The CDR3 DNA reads TGCAGCGTTGACAGGTCTGAACGGGGGAACTACGAGCAGTACTTC. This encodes CSVDRSERGNYEQYF.

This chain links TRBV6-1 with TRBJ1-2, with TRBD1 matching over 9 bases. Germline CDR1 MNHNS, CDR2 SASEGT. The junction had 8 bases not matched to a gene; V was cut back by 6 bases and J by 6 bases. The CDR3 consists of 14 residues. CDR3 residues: CASRLDRGYDGYTF. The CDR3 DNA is TGTGCCAGCAGACTTGACAGGGGGTACGATGGCTACACCTTC.

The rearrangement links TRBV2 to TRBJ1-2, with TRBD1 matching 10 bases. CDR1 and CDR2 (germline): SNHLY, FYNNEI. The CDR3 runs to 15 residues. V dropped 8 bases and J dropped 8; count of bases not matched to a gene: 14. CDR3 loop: CASWGLDRGREGYTF. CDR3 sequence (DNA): TGTGCCAGCTGGGGGCTCGACAGGGGGCGAGAGGGCTACACCTTC. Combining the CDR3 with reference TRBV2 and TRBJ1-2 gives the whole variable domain EPEVTQTPSHQVTQMGQEVILRCVPISNHLYFYWYRQILGQKVEFLVSFYNNEISEKSEIFDDQFSVERPDGSNFTLKIRSTKLEDSAMYFCASWGLDRGREGYTFGSGTRLTVV.

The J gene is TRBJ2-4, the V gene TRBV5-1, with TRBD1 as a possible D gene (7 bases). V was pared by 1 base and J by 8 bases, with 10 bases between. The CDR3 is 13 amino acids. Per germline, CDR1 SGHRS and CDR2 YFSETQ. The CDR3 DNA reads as TGCGCCAGCAGCTTGCGCAGGGGGGACATTCAGTACTTC. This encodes CASSLRRGDIQYF. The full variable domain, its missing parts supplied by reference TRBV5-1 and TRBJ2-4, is KAGVTQTPRYLIKTRGQQVTLSCSPISGHRSVSWYQQTPGQGLQFLFEYFSETQRNKGNFPGRFSGRQFSNSRSEMNVSTLELGDSALYLCASSLRRGDIQYFGAGTRLSVL.

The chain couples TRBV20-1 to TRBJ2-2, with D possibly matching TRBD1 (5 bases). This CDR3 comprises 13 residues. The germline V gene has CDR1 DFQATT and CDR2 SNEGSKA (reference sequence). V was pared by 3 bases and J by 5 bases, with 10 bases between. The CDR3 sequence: CSASRAPTGELFF. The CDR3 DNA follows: TGCAGTGCTAGCAGGGCCCCAACCGGGGAGCTGTTTTTT.

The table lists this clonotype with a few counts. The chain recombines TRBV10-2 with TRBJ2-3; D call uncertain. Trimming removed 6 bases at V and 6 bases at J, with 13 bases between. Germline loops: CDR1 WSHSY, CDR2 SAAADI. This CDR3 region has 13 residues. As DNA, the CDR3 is TGCGCCAGCAGGGGTCGACTTCTCGATACGCAGTATTTT. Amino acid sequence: CASRGRLLDTQYF.

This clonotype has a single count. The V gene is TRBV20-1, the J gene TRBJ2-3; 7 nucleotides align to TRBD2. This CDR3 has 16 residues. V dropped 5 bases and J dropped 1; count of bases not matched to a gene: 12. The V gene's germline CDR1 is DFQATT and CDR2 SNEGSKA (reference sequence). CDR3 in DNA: TGCAGTGCTGGGTCCCTGGGACGGGGGGGCACAGATACGCAGTATTTT. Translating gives CSAGSLGRGGTDTQYF.

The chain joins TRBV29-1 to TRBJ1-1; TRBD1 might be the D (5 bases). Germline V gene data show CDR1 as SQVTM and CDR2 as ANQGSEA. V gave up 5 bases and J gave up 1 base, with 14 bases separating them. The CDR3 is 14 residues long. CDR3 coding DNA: TGCAGCGTTAACAACAGGAATTCGAACACTGAAGCTTTCTTT. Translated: CSVNNRNSNTEAFF.

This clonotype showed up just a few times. The CDR3 spells CASSSRETRIQDGYTF. The CDR3 region has the DNA TGTGCCAGCAGTTCCCGGGAGACCCGAATTCAGGATGGCTACACCTTC. The chain recombines TRBV6-5 with TRBJ1-2; no definite D call. The germline V gene has CDR1 MNHEY and CDR2 SVGAGI. The CDR3 consists of 16 residues. The V end was cut by 4 bases, the J end by 6 bases, with 21 bases between.

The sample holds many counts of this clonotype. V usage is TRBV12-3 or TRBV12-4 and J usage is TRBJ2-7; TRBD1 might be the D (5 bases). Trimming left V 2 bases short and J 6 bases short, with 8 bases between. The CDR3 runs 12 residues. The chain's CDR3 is CASSLSGSEQYF. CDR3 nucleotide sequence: TGTGCCAGCAGTTTATCAGGGTCCGAGCAGTACTTC.

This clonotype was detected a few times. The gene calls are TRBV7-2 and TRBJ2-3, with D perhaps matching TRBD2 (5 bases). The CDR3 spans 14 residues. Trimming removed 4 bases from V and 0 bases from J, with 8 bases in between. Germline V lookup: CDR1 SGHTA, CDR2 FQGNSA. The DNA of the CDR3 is TGTGCCAGCAGCTCCCGGACTAGCACAGATACGCAGTATTTT. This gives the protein CASSSRTSTDTQYF.

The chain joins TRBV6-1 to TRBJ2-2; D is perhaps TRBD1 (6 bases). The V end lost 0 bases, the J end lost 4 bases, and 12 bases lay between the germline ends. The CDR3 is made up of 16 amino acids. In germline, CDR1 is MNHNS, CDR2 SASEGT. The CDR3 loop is CASSEAQGKITGELFF. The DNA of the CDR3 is TGTGCCAGCAGTGAAGCCCAGGGGAAGATCACCGGGGAGCTGTTTTTT.

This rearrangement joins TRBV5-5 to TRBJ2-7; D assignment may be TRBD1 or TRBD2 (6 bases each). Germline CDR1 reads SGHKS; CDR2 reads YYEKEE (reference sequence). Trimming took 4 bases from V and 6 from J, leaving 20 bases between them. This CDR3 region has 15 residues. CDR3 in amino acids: CASSVAGGTTSEQYF. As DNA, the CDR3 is TGTGCCAGCAGCGTCGCTGGAGGGACAACTTCCGAGCAGTACTTC.

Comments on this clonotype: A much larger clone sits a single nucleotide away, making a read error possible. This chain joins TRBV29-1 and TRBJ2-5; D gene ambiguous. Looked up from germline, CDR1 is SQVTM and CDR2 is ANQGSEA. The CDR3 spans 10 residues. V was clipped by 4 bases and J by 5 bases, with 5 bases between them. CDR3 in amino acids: CSVVGETQYF. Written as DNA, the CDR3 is TGCAGCGTTGTAGGGGAGACCCAGTACTTC.

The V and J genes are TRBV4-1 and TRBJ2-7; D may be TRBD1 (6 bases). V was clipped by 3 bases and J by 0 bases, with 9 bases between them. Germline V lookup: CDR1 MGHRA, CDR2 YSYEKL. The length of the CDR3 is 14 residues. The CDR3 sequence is CASSQLGGSYEQYF. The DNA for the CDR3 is TGCGCCAGCAGCCAGTTAGGGGGCTCCTACGAGCAGTACTTC.

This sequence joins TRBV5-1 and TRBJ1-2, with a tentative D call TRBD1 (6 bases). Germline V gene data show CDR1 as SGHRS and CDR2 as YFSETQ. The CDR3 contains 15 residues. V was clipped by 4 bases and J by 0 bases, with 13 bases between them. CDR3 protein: CASSLRDTPNYGYTF. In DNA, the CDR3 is TGCGCCAGCAGCCTCCGGGACACTCCTAACTATGGCTACACCTTC.

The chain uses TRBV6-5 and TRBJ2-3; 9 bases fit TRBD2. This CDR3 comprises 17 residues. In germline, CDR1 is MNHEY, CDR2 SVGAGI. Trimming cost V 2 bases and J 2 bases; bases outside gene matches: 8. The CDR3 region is CASSYGRGGLITDTQYF. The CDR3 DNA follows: TGTGCCAGCAGTTACGGGCGGGGGGGCCTAATCACAGATACGCAGTATTTT.

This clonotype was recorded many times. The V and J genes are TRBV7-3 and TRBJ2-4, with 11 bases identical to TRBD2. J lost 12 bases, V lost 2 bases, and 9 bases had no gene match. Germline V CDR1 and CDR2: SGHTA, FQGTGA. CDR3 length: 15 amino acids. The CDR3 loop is CASSLDPSGRSTQYF. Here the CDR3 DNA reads TGTGCCAGCAGCTTAGACCCTAGCGGGAGGTCCACTCAGTACTTC.

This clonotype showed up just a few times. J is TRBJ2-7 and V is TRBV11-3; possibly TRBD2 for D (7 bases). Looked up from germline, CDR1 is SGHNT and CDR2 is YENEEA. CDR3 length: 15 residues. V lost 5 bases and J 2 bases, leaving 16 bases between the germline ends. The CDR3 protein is CASSPSQGRAYEQYF. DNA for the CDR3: TGTGCCAGCAGCCCATCGCAGGGGAGGGCCTACGAGCAGTACTTC.

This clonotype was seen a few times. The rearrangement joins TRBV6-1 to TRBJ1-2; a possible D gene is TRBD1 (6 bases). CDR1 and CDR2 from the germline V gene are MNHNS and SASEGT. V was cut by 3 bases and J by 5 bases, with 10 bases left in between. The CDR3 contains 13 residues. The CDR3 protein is CASSEGAGYGYTF. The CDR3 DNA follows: TGTGCCAGCAGTGAGGGGGCTGGGTATGGCTACACCTTC.

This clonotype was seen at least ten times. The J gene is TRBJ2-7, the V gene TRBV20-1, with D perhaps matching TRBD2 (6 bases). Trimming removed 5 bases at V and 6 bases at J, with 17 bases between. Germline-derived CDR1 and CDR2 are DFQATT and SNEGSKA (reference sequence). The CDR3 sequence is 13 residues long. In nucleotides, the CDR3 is TGCAGTGCTGGAGGGGAGTTCGCCGGCGAGCAGTACTTC. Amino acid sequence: CSAGGEFAGEQYF.